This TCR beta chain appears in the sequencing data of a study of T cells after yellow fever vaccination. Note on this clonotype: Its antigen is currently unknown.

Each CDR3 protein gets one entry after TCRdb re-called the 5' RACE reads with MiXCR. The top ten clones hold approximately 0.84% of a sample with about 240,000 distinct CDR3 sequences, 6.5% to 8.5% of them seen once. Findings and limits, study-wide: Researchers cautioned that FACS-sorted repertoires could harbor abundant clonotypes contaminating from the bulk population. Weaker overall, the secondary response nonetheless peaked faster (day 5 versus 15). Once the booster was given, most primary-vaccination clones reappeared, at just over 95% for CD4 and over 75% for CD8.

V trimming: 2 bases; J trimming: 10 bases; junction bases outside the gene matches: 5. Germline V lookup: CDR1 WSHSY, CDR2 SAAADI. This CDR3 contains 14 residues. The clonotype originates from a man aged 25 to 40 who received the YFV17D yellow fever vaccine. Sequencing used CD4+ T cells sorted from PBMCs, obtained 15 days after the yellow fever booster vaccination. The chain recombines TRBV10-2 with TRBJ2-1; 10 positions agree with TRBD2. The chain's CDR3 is CASSEEREGREQFF. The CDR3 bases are TGCGCCAGCAGTGAGGAGCGGGAGGGCCGGGAGCAGTTCTTC.